This is a list of T cell receptor beta chains from one sample in a study of blood T cell repertoires in COVID-19. The data were produced by immunoSEQ multiplex PCR, yet TCRdb's version contains in-frame clones alone and is incomplete. The sample includes approximately 400,000 clones, around 86% seen only once; the top ten take approximately 5%. Sequenced input: PBMCs or T cells enriched from blood (not recorded which). The receptor set was obtained from a woman in her 50s who had recovered from COVID-19. CDR3s include the opening cysteine and the closing phenylalanine or tryptophan. The D gene is left open where the match is weak. A row's size may be missing; if present it is once, few, many or a size class.

j_call | clone_size | d_call | v_call | cdr3_nt | cdr3_aa
TRBJ1-1 | NA | NA | TRBV6-2/TRBV6-3 | TGTGCCAGCAGTTATCTAATGCAGCAGGGCGGTGAAGCTTTCTTT | CASSYLMQQGGEAFF
TRBJ2-2 | NA | TRBD1 | TRBV7-2 | TGTGCCAGCAGCTCGGGGACAGGGGGCGTCACCGGGGAGCTGTTTTTT | CASSSGTGGVTGELFF
TRBJ2-5 | NA | TRBD2 | TRBV6-6 | TGTGCCAGCAATACTCGGGGGGGGCGGTTGACCCAGTACTTC | CASNTRGGRLTQYF
TRBJ2-7 | NA | NA | TRBV4-1 | TGCGCCAGCAGCCAAGGACAGGCAGCCTACGAGCAGTACTTC | CASSQGQAAYEQYF
TRBJ1-4 | NA | TRBD1 | TRBV12-5 | TGTGCTAGTGGTTTGGATGTCGGGACAGGGACCGAAAAACTGTTTTTT | CASGLDVGTGTEKLFF
TRBJ1-3 | NA | NA | TRBV13 | TGTGCCAGCAGCCAGGGAAACACCATATATTTT | CASSQGNTIYF
TRBJ2-2 | NA | TRBD2 | TRBV11-3 | TGTGCCAGCAGAAGCGGGGCGAACACCGGGGAGCTGTTTTTT | CASRSGANTGELFF
TRBJ1-1 | NA | TRBD1 | TRBV4-3 | TGCGCCAGCAGCCAAACCCACACAGGGGTGAACACTGAAGCTTTCTTT | CASSQTHTGVNTEAFF
TRBJ2-7 | NA | TRBD1 | TRBV29-1 | TGCAGCGTACGACCGGACAGGGCGGCCTCCTACGAGCAGTACTTC | CSVRPDRAASYEQYF
TRBJ2-2 | NA | TRBD2 | TRBV5-1 | TGCGCCAGCAGCTTGGGATCTAGCGGGGGGAACACCGGGGAGCTGTTTTTT | CASSLGSSGGNTGELFF
TRBJ1-2 | NA | TRBD1 | TRBV14 | TGTGCCAGCAGCCATCCCGGCAGGGGGTATGACTATGGCTACACCTTC | CASSHPGRGYDYGYTF
TRBJ2-5 | NA | TRBD2 | TRBV5-1 | TGCGCCAGCAGCGGCCAACTAGCGTCCTTACTAATGCGAGAGACCCAGTACTTC | CASSGQLASLLMRETQYF
TRBJ1-1 | NA | NA | TRBV7-9 | TGTGCCAGCAGCTTAGTCCCCCCCCAAGGGGCTACAGCTTTCTTT | CASSLVPPQGATAFF
TRBJ2-5 | NA | NA | TRBV5-4 | TGTGCCAGCAGCTTGGCCAGTCGTGTCCAAGAGACCCAGTACTTC | CASSLASRVQETQYF
TRBJ1-1 | NA | NA | TRBV19 | TGTGCCAGTAGTATCCGGGGGAAGAACACTGAAGCTTTCTTT | CASSIRGKNTEAFF
TRBJ1-1 | NA | NA | TRBV27 | TGTGCCAGCAGTTTAAGCGGGAGGGCTGAAGCTTTCTTT | CASSLSGRAEAFF
TRBJ1-5 | NA | TRBD1 | TRBV7-2 | TGTGCCAGCAGCTTAACCCCAGGGGGCCCTCAGCCCCAGCATTTT | CASSLTPGGPQPQHF
TRBJ2-3 | NA | TRBD2 | TRBV13 | TGTGCCAGCAGCTGGCGGGGGGGCCTGGGCACAGATACGCAGTATTTT | CASSWRGGLGTDTQYF
TRBJ2-7 | few | NA | TRBV13 | TGTGCCAGCACTCGGGGAGACTCCTACGAGCAGTACTTC | CASTRGDSYEQYF
TRBJ1-1 | NA | NA | TRBV6-5 | TGTGCCAGCACCCGCCGAGGCGGCCACCATAGTGCTTTCTTT | CASTRRGGHHSAFF
TRBJ2-1 | NA | NA | TRBV6-5 | TGTGCCAGCAGTTATAGGAGCTCCTTTTACAATGAGCAGTTCTTC | CASSYRSSFYNEQFF
TRBJ2-7 | NA | TRBD1 | TRBV7-2 | TGTGCCAGCAGCCTCGGACAGGGGAATCCCTACGAGCAGTACTTC | CASSLGQGNPYEQYF
TRBJ1-3 | NA | NA | TRBV5-1 | TGCGCCAGCAGCTTGGGGTTTCAGGGAAACTCTGGAAACACCATATATTTT | CASSLGFQGNSGNTIYF
TRBJ2-1 | NA | NA | TRBV7-2 | TGTGCCAGCAGCGCCGTACTAGTCTTCGGCAATGAGCAGTTCTTC | CASSAVLVFGNEQFF
TRBJ1-2 | NA | TRBD1 | TRBV30 | TGTGCCTGGAGTGTAGGTTGGGACAGGGGGAATTATGGCTACACCTTC | CAWSVGWDRGNYGYTF
TRBJ2-5 | NA | NA | TRBV27 | TGTGCCAGCAGTCCCGGGCGGGCACCGGTGGGGACCCAGTACTTC | CASSPGRAPVGTQYF
TRBJ2-3 | NA | NA | TRBV29-1 | TGCAGCGTCCCTGGACAGTTACACACAGATACGCAGTATTTT | CSVPGQLHTDTQYF
TRBJ1-2 | NA | TRBD1 | TRBV9 | TGTGCCAGCAGCGGTACAGGGGGCATAGAGGATGGCTACACCTTC | CASSGTGGIEDGYTF
TRBJ1-2 | few | NA | TRBV4-1 | TGCGCCAGCAATCAGAGAGGGCGGGAGGCCTATGGCTACACCTTC | CASNQRGREAYGYTF
TRBJ2-3 | NA | TRBD2 | TRBV6-2/TRBV6-3 | TGTGCCAGCAGTTCGGGACTAGCGGTAGACACAGATACGCAGTATTTT | CASSSGLAVDTDTQYF
TRBJ1-3 | NA | TRBD1 | TRBV9 | TGTGCCAGCAGCGGAGGGACAGGGAACACCATATATTTT | CASSGGTGNTIYF
TRBJ1-1 | few | TRBD1 | TRBV19 | TGTGCCAGTAGCCGAAAAATAACGGGACAGGGGGCTTGGGAAGCTTTCTTT | CASSRKITGQGAWEAFF